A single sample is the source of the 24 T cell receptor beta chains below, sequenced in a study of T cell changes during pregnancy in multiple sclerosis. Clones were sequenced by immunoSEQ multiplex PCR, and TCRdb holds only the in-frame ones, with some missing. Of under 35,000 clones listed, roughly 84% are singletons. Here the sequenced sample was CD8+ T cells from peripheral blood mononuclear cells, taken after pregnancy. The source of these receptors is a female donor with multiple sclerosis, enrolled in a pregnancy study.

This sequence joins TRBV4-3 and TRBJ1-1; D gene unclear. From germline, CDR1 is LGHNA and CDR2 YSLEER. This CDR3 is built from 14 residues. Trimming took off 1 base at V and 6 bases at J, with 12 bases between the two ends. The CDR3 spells CASSQGSPPAEAFF. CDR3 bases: TGCGCCAGCAGCCAAGGATCCCCCCCGGCTGAAGCTTTCTTT.

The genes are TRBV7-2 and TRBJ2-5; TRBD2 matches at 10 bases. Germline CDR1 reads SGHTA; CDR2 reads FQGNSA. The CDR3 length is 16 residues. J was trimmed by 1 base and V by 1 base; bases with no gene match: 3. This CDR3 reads CASSLVSGGFQETQYF. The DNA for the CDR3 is TGTGCCAGCAGCTTAGTTAGCGGGGGGTTCCAAGAGACCCAGTACTTC.

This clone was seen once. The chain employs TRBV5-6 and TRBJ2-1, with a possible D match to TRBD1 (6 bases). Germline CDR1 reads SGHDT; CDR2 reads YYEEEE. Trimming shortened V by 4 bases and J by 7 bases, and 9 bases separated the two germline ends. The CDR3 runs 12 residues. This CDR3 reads CASSAQGNEQFF. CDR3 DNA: TGTGCCAGCAGCGCCCAGGGGAATGAGCAGTTCTTC. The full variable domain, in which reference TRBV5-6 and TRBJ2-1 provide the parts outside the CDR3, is DAGVTQSPTHLIKTRGQQVTLRCSPKSGHDTVSWYQQALGQGPQFIFQYYEEEERQRGNFPDRFSGHQFPNYSSELNVNALLLGDSALYLCASSAQGNEQFFGPGTRLTVL.

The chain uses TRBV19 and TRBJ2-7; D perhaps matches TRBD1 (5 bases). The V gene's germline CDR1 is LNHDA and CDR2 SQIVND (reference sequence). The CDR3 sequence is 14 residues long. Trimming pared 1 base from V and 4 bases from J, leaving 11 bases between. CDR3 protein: CASSIALDTYEQYF. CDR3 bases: TGTGCCAGTAGTATAGCCCTGGACACTTACGAGCAGTACTTC.

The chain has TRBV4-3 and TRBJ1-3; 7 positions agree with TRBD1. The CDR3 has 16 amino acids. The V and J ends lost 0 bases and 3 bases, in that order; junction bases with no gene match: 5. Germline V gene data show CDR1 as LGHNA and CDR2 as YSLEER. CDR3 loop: CASSQDRGTVGNTIYF. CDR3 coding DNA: TGCGCCAGCAGCCAAGATCGAGGGACAGTTGGAAACACCATATATTTT.

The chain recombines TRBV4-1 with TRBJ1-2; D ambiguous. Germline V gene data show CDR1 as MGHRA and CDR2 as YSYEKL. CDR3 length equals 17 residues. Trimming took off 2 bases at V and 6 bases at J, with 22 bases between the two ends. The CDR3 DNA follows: TGCGCCAGCAGCCAATTCGATCTCGGGTCGCCCCGCCATGGCTACACCTTC. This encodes CASSQFDLGSPRHGYTF.

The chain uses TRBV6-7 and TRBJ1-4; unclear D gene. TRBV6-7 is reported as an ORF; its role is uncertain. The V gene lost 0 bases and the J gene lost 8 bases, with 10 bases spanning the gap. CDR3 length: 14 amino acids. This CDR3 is CASSYSKLEEKLFF. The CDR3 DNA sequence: TGTGCCAGCAGTTACTCGAAGCTCGAGGAAAAACTGTTTTTT.

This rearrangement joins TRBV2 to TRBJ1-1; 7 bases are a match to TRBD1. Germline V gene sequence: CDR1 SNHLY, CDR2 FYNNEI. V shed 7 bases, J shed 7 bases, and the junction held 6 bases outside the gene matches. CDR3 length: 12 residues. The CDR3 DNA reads TGTGCCAGCACGGGACAGTCCGTTGAAGCTTTCTTT. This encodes CASTGQSVEAFF.

The CDR3 bases are TGTGCCAGCAGCGTACTGGGTGCGGGGGCTCACACTGAAGCTTTCTTT. Its protein product is CASSVLGAGAHTEAFF. The chain has TRBV9 and TRBJ1-1; tentatively, D is TRBD1 (6 bases). CDR3 length: 16 amino acids. Germline CDR1 reads SGDLS; CDR2 reads YYNGEE. Trimming pared 1 base from V and 3 bases from J, leaving 16 bases between.

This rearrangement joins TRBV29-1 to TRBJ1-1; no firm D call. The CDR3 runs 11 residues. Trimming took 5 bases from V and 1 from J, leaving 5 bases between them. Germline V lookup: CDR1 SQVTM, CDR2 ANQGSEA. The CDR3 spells CSVQENTEAFF. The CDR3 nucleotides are TGCAGCGTTCAGGAGAACACTGAAGCTTTCTTT. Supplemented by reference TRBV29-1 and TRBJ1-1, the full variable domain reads SAVISQKPSRDICQRGTSLTIQCQVDSQVTMMFWYRQQPGQSLTLIATANQGSEATYESGFVIDKFPISRPNLTFSTLTVSNMSPEDSSIYLCSVQENTEAFFGQGTRLTVV.

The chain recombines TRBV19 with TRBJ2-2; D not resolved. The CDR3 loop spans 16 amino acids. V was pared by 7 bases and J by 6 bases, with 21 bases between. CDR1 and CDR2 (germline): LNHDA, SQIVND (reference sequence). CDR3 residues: CASTLSLQVGPGELFF. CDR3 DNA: TGTGCCAGTACCCTATCTCTCCAGGTTGGTCCCGGGGAGCTGTTTTTT. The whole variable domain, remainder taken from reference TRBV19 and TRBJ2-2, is DGGITQSPKYLFRKEGQNVTLSCEQNLNHDAMYWYRQDPGQGLRLIYYSQIVNDFQKGDIAEGYSVSREKKESFPLTVTSAQKNPTAFYLCASTLSLQVGPGELFFGEGSRLTVL.

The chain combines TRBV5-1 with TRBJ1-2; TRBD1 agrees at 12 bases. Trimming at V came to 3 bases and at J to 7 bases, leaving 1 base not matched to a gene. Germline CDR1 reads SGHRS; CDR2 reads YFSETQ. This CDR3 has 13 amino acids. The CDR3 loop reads CASSWDRGPGYTF. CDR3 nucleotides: TGCGCCAGCAGCTGGGACAGGGGGCCTGGCTACACCTTC.

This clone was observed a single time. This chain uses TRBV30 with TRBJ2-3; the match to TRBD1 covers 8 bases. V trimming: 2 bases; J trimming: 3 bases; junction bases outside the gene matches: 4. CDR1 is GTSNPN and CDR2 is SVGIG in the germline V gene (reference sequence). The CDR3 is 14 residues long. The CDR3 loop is CAWSLTGVTDTQYF. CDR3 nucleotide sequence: TGTGCCTGGAGTTTGACAGGGGTAACAGATACGCAGTATTTT.

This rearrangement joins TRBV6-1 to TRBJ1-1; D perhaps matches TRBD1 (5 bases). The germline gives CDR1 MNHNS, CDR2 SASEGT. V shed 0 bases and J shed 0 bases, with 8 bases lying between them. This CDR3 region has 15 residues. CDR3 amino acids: CASSEAPGLNTEAFF. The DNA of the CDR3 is TGTGCCAGCAGTGAAGCTCCAGGGCTGAACACTGAAGCTTTCTTT.

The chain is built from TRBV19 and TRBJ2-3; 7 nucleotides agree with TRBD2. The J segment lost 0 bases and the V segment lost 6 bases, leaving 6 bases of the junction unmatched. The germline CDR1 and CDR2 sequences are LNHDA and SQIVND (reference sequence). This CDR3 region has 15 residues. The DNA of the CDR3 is TGTGCCAGTAGCCTAGGACTAGTCAGCACAGATACGCAGTATTTT. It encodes CASSLGLVSTDTQYF.

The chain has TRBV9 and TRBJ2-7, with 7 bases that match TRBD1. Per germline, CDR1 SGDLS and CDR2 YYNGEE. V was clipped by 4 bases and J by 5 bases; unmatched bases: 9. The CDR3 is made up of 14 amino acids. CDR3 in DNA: TGTGCCAGCAGCCCCCGGGCAGGGACAGACGAGCAGTACTTC. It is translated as CASSPRAGTDEQYF.

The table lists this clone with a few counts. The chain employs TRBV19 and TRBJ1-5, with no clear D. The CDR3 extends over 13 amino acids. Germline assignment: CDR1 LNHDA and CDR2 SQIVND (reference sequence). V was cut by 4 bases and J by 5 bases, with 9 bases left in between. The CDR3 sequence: CASSTGLYQPQHF. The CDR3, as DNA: TGTGCCAGTAGTACTGGACTGTATCAGCCCCAGCATTTT.

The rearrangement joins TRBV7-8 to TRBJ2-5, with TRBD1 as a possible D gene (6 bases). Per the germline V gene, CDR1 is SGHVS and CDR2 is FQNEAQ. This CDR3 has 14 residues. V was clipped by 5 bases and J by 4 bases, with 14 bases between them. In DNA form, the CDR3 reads TGTGCCAGCAGCGCGGACAGTTCGGCAGAGACCCAGTACTTC. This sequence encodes CASSADSSAETQYF.

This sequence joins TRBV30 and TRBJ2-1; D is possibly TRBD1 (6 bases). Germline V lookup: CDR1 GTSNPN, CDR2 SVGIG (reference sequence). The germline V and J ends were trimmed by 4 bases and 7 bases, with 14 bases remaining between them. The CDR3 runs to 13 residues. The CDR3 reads CAWKTGTFNEQFF. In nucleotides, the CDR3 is TGTGCCTGGAAAACCGGGACATTTAATGAGCAGTTCTTC.

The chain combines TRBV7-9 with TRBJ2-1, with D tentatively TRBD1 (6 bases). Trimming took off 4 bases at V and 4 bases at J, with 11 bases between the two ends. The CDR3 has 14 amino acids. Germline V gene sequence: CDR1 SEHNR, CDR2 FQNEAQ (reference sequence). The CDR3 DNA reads TGTGCCAGCAGCTCAAGGACAGAGTACAATGAGCAGTTCTTC. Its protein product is CASSSRTEYNEQFF.

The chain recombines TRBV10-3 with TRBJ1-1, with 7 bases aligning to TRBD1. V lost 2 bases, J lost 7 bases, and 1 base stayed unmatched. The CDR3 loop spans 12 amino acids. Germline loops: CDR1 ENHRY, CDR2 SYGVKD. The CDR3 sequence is CAISEGDSEAFF. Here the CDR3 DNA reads TGTGCCATCAGTGAGGGGGACAGTGAAGCTTTCTTT.

CDR3 bases: TGTGCCAGCAGCTCCGGACTATTCACAGATACGCAGTATTTT. This codes for CASSSGLFTDTQYF. The genes are TRBV7-8 and TRBJ2-3; possibly TRBD2 for D (6 bases). Trimming removed 4 bases from V and 2 bases from J, with 10 bases in between. Per the germline V gene, CDR1 is SGHVS and CDR2 is FQNEAQ. The CDR3 is made up of 14 amino acids.

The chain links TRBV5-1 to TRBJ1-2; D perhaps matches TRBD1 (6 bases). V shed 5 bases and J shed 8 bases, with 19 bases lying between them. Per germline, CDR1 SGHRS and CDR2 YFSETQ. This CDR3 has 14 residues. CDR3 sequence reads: CASRTVTGLRGYTF. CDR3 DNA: TGCGCCAGCAGAACGGTCACAGGGTTGAGAGGCTACACCTTC.

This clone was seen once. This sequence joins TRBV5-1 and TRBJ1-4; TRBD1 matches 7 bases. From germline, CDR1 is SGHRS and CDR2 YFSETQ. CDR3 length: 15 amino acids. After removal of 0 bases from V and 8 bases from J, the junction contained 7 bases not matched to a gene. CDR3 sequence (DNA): TGCGCCAGCAGCTTGGCACAGGGGAAGGGGGAAAAACTGTTTTTT. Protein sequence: CASSLAQGKGEKLFF.